This record covers a single T cell receptor beta chain. The antigen remains undetermined. CDR3 length: 14 amino acids. Deletions cut 5 bases from V and 7 bases from J, with 17 bases between. The V gene's germline CDR1 is SGHAT and CDR2 FQNNGV. These data originate in a study of T cell responses to AZD1222 COVID-19 vaccine. Broader study findings: Spike-specific TCR breadth and depth went up after people got two AZD1222 doses. Spike regions recognized by vaccine-associated CD4 TCRs spanned the protein, led by 160-218 and 743-854. Clonal diversity was possibly underestimated; the donors were predominantly white British and more often female.

The repertoire was sequenced with immunoSEQ multiplex PCR; TCRdb's copy has only in-frame clones and lacks some. This sample has tens of thousands of clones, with about 89% found just once. Second-dose groups at about 4 or about 12 weeks were pooled. V gene TRBV11-2 combines with J gene TRBJ2-5, with D possibly being TRBD1 (6 bases). The sample consisted of peripheral blood, taken 28 days after the second AZD1222 dose. This TCR derives from an adult who received the AZD1222 COVID-19 vaccine. As DNA, the CDR3 is TGTGCCAGCAGCCCGCAGGGGCGGGTTGGGACCCAGTACTTC. This translates into CASSPQGRVGTQYF.